These T cell receptor beta chains were read from a single sample in a study of T cell responses to AZD1222 COVID-19 vaccine. Measured with immunoSEQ multiplex PCR; TCRdb has only the in-frame clones, and not every one. The data show under 250,000 clones, around 93% seen once. Source: peripheral blood, taken on day 0 of MenACWY control vaccination. The receptor set was obtained from an adult in good health. Each CDR3 is given with its conserved first and last residue. A D gene is named only where the DNA matches it firmly.

CDR3nt: TGTGCCAGTAGTACGGGACTAGTGGTCACAGATACGCAGTATTTT
CDR3aa: CASSTGLVVTDTQYF
d_gene: TRBD2
v_gene: TRBV19
j_gene: TRBJ2-3

CDR3nt: TGTGCCACCAGTCGGGGTGACGAGCAGTACTTC
CDR3aa: CATSRGDEQYF
d_gene: -
v_gene: TRBV15
j_gene: TRBJ2-7

CDR3nt: TGTGCCAGCTCACAGGGACAACTCCGGGGTACTGAAGCTTTCTTT
CDR3aa: CASSQGQLRGTEAFF
d_gene: -
v_gene: TRBV18
j_gene: TRBJ1-1

CDR3nt: TGTGCCAGCAGCGCCCGCCTGGGGGGCGCACCCCTCCACTTT
CDR3aa: CASSARLGGAPLHF
d_gene: -
v_gene: TRBV7-8
j_gene: TRBJ1-6

CDR3nt: TGTGCCAGCAGCTTAGGGACAGGGCTTCAGACAGATACGCAGTATTTT
CDR3aa: CASSLGTGLQTDTQYF
d_gene: TRBD1
v_gene: TRBV11-3
j_gene: TRBJ2-3

CDR3nt: TGTGCCAGCTCAACAGGGGTGGGTCAGCCCCAGCATTTT
CDR3aa: CASSTGVGQPQHF
d_gene: TRBD1
v_gene: TRBV18
j_gene: TRBJ1-5

CDR3nt: TGTGCCAGCAGTACGGGGACGGGGGGCCGGACCCAGTACTTC
CDR3aa: CASSTGTGGRTQYF
d_gene: -
v_gene: TRBV11-2
j_gene: TRBJ2-5

CDR3nt: TGTGCCAGCAGCCATCTGGGGACAGGAGGTTCTTACACCTTC
CDR3aa: CASSHLGTGGSYTF
d_gene: TRBD1
v_gene: TRBV3-1/TRBV3-2
j_gene: TRBJ1-2

CDR3nt: TGTGCCAGCAGCCCCTCCGGGTTGGACGGCTACACCTTC
CDR3aa: CASSPSGLDGYTF
d_gene: -
v_gene: TRBV7-6
j_gene: TRBJ1-2

CDR3nt: TGTGCCTGGAGTGTACAGGTCGGGACAATGAACATTCAGTACTTC
CDR3aa: CAWSVQVGTMNIQYF
d_gene: -
v_gene: TRBV30
j_gene: TRBJ2-4

CDR3nt: TGTGCCAGCTCACCGGGGAGGGGGGACGATAATTCACCCCTCCACTTT
CDR3aa: CASSPGRGDDNSPLHF
d_gene: -
v_gene: TRBV18
j_gene: TRBJ1-6

CDR3nt: TGCGCCAGCAGCTTGGAGGGGGGTCAGCCCCAGCATTTT
CDR3aa: CASSLEGGQPQHF
d_gene: -
v_gene: TRBV5-1
j_gene: TRBJ1-5

CDR3nt: TGTGCCAGCAGCGATTACAGGGTTCCGTACAATGAGCAGTTCTTC
CDR3aa: CASSDYRVPYNEQFF
d_gene: -
v_gene: TRBV5-4
j_gene: TRBJ2-1

CDR3nt: TGTGCCAGCAGTTACGAAGGGGGCGGCTACACCTTC
CDR3aa: CASSYEGGGYTF
d_gene: TRBD1
v_gene: TRBV6-5
j_gene: TRBJ1-2

CDR3nt: TGTGCCAGCAGTTACAGGTCGCTCGGTTTCTTT
CDR3aa: CASSYRSLGFF
d_gene: -
v_gene: TRBV6-6
j_gene: TRBJ1-1

CDR3nt: TGTGCCAGCAGCTCAGCAGGGGTGGGAGGCTACACCTTC
CDR3aa: CASSSAGVGGYTF
d_gene: -
v_gene: TRBV12-3/TRBV12-4
j_gene: TRBJ1-2

CDR3nt: TGTGCCAGCAGCTTGGAAACAGGGTACTCCTACGAGCAGTACTTC
CDR3aa: CASSLETGYSYEQYF
d_gene: -
v_gene: TRBV5-4
j_gene: TRBJ2-7